Each of the 27 T cell receptor beta chains below was sequenced from the same sample in a study of blood T cell repertoires in COVID-19. The method was immunoSEQ multiplex PCR; TCRdb's version includes in-frame clones alone and lacks a portion of them. The table shows around 370,000 clones, with almost 90% occurring only once. Sequenced input: peripheral blood. The receptors stem from a man younger than 30 with active or convalescent COVID-19.

V usage is TRBV14 and J usage is TRBJ2-1; 8 bases are a match to TRBD2. Germline CDR1 reads SGHDN; CDR2 reads FVKESK. V was pared by 1 base and J by 8 bases, with 7 bases of the junction left unmatched. CDR3 length equals 15 residues. In nucleotides, the CDR3 is TGTGCCAGCAGCCAAGGTAGACTAGCGTGGGATGAGCAGTTCTTC. This codes for CASSQGRLAWDEQFF.

This clone came up once. The chain combines TRBV5-4 with TRBJ2-1; tentative D call: TRBD1 (5 bases). Trimming removed 1 base from V and 4 bases from J, with 9 bases in between. Germline assignment: CDR1 SGHNT and CDR2 YYREEE (reference sequence). CDR3 length equals 14 residues. The CDR3 loop is CASSLSGQYNEQFF. In DNA, the CDR3 is TGTGCCAGCAGCTTGTCAGGACAATACAATGAGCAGTTCTTC.

The chain couples TRBV5-6 to TRBJ1-5; D gene uncertain. Germline-derived CDR1 and CDR2 are SGHDT and YYEEEE. Trimming cost V 3 bases and J 0 bases, with 4 bases left between them. The CDR3 sequence is 13 residues long. CDR3 bases: TGTGCCAGCAGCTCGTATAGCAATCAGCCCCAGCATTTT. This translates into CASSSYSNQPQHF. The full variable domain, rest sourced from reference TRBV5-6 and TRBJ1-5, is DAGVTQSPTHLIKTRGQQVTLRCSPKSGHDTVSWYQQALGQGPQFIFQYYEEEERQRGNFPDRFSGHQFPNYSSELNVNALLLGDSALYLCASSSYSNQPQHFGDGTRLSIL.

CDR3 bases: TGTGCCAGCAGCCCGGATACAGGGGGGGGTCAGCCCCAGCATTTT. This translates into CASSPDTGGGQPQHF. The rearrangement joins TRBV7-2 to TRBJ1-5; 8 nucleotides line up with TRBD1. With 5 bases clipped from V and 6 bases from J, the junction kept 9 bases outside the gene matches. The CDR3 runs 15 residues. CDR1 is SGHTA and CDR2 is FQGNSA in the germline V gene.

Only one count was recorded for this clone. The chain links TRBV28 to TRBJ2-5; 16 positions match TRBD2. The V and J ends lost 6 bases and 5 bases, in that order; junction bases with no gene match: 6. Germline V gives CDR1 MDHEN, CDR2 SYDVKM. The CDR3 contains 16 residues. The CDR3 DNA is TGTGCCAGCAGAGGGACTAGCGGGAGGGGAGGGGAGACCCAGTACTTC. Protein: CASRGTSGRGGETQYF. The entire variable domain, with the rest obtained from reference TRBV28 and TRBJ2-5, is as follows: DVKVTQSSRYLVKRTGEKVFLECVQDMDHENMFWYRQDPGLGLRLIYFSYDVKMKEKGDIPEGYSVSREKKERFSLILESASTNQTSMYLCASRGTSGRGGETQYFGPGTRLLVL.

Only one count was recorded for this clone. The chain links TRBV13 to TRBJ1-2, with D perhaps matching TRBD1 (6 bases). The germline CDR1 and CDR2 sequences are PRHDT and FYEKMQ (reference sequence). There are 12 residues in the CDR3. With 5 bases removed from V and 7 bases from J, the gap between germline ends came to 11 bases. This chain's CDR3 is CASSLTTGGYTF. CDR3 DNA: TGTGCCAGCAGCCTGACGACAGGTGGCTACACCTTC.

The chain has TRBV6-5 and TRBJ2-2; D is unresolved. Trimming took 2 bases from V and 5 from J, leaving 9 bases between them. Germline values: CDR1 MNHEY, CDR2 SVGAGI. The CDR3 totals 14 residues. The CDR3 DNA follows: TGTGCCAGCAGTTACAGTTCGGAGACCGGGGAGCTGTTTTTT. Translated, it gives CASSYSSETGELFF.

This rearrangement joins TRBV9 to TRBJ2-3, with 7 bases matching TRBD2. The germline CDR1 and CDR2 sequences are SGDLS and YYNGEE. V was pared by 0 bases and J by 3 bases, with 1 base of the junction left unmatched. This CDR3 contains 14 residues. CDR3 DNA: TGTGCCAGCAGCGTAGGCGGGAGAACAGATACGCAGTATTTT. As protein: CASSVGGRTDTQYF. The variable domain in full, with the rest retrieved from reference TRBV9 and TRBJ2-3, is DSGVTQTPKHLITATGQRVTLRCSPRSGDLSVYWYQQSLDQGLQFLIQYYNGEERAKGNILERFSAQQFPDLHSELNLSSLELGDSALYFCASSVGGRTDTQYFGPGTRLTVL.

The J gene is TRBJ2-3, the V gene TRBV7-9; no reliable D call. V was pared by 5 bases and J by 0 bases, with 3 bases between. This CDR3 spans 12 amino acids. Germline V gene data show CDR1 as SEHNR and CDR2 as FQNEAQ (reference sequence). CDR3 protein: CASSQSTDTQYF. CDR3 nucleotides: TGTGCCAGCAGCCAAAGCACAGATACGCAGTATTTT.

The chain has TRBV4-1 and TRBJ2-1, with D possibly matching TRBD1 (6 bases). CDR1 is MGHRA and CDR2 is YSYEKL in the germline V gene. CDR3 length equals 15 residues. Trimming removed 10 bases at V and 0 bases at J, with 16 bases between. CDR3 sequence (DNA): TGCGCCACCCAAGCGGTACAGGGCTCCTACAATGAGCAGTTCTTC. Translated, it gives CATQAVQGSYNEQFF.

The rearrangement uses TRBV28 and TRBJ1-3, with 9 bases aligning to TRBD1. The V and J ends lost 4 bases and 5 bases, in that order; junction bases with no gene match: 12. CDR1 and CDR2 (germline): MDHEN, SYDVKM. CDR3 length equals 17 residues. The CDR3 region is CASSSASTGGERNTIYF. DNA of the CDR3: TGTGCCAGCAGTTCAGCGTCTACAGGGGGCGAAAGAAACACCATATATTTT.

This rearrangement joins TRBV10-3 to TRBJ1-2; a weak D match, TRBD1 (6 bases). Germline CDR1 ENHRY, CDR2 SYGVKD. The CDR3 contains 14 residues. Trimming removed 2 bases at V and 6 bases at J, with 13 bases between. CDR3 in DNA: TGTGCCATCAGTGAGCCTTCGAGGGGGAATGGCTACACCTTC. As protein: CAISEPSRGNGYTF.

V is TRBV9 and J is TRBJ2-1, with TRBD2 matching 11 bases. Germline CDR1 reads SGDLS; CDR2 reads YYNGEE. This CDR3 spans 18 amino acids. Losses at the gene ends were 4 bases for V and 7 bases for J; bases not matched to a gene: 16. The CDR3 here is CASSPNMAPGLAVNEQFF. In DNA form, the CDR3 reads TGTGCCAGCAGCCCCAACATGGCTCCGGGACTAGCGGTAAATGAGCAGTTCTTC.

The chain couples TRBV29-1 to TRBJ1-2; unclear D gene. V shed 4 bases and J shed 7 bases, with 7 bases lying between them. Germline V CDR1 and CDR2: SQVTM, ANQGSEA. The CDR3 has 10 amino acids. The CDR3 sequence is CSVAVSGYTF. As DNA, the CDR3 is TGCAGCGTTGCCGTTTCTGGCTACACCTTC.

The chain employs TRBV9 and TRBJ1-2; D uncertain. V was cut by 0 bases and J by 0 bases, with 9 bases left in between. Germline V gives CDR1 SGDLS, CDR2 YYNGEE. The CDR3 contains 15 residues. CDR3 protein: CASSVDGLANYGYTF. The CDR3 region has the DNA TGTGCCAGCAGCGTAGATGGTTTAGCTAACTATGGCTACACCTTC.

The chain combines TRBV15 with TRBJ1-5; no firm D call. The CDR3 totals 12 residues. The V gene lost 4 bases and the J gene lost 4 bases, with 5 bases spanning the gap. Germline loops: CDR1 LNHNV, CDR2 YYDKDF (reference sequence). The CDR3 loop is CATSIGNQPQHF. DNA for the CDR3: TGTGCCACCAGCATCGGGAATCAGCCCCAGCATTTT.

CDR3 nucleotides: TGTGCCAGCAGGATTAGCGGGGGCACCTACAATGAGCAGTTCTTC. It codes for CASRISGGTYNEQFF. The chain employs TRBV3-1 (or the pseudogene TRBV3-2) and TRBJ2-1, with TRBD2 matching 9 bases. The V segment lost 6 bases and the J segment 2 bases; nucleotides outside the gene matches: 5. Germline CDR1 reads LGHDT; CDR2 reads YNNKEL (reference sequence). The CDR3 totals 15 residues.

J is TRBJ2-1 and V is TRBV2; 8 bases match TRBD2. The CDR3 sequence is 12 residues long. The J segment lost 16 bases and the V segment lost 4 bases, leaving 9 bases of the junction unmatched. Germline V gene lookup returns CDR1 SNHLY and CDR2 FYNNEI. DNA of the CDR3: TGTGCCAGCAGTGTGCTTAGCGGGGTAGCCTTCTTC. It translates to CASSVLSGVAFF.

The chain has TRBV4-1 and TRBJ2-1; D is uncertain. This CDR3 comprises 16 residues. The V and J ends lost 1 base and 7 bases respectively, with 17 bases between them. The germline V gene encodes CDR1 MGHRA and CDR2 YSYEKL. The CDR3 protein is CASSQVSGYLKNEQFF. The CDR3 DNA sequence: TGCGCCAGCAGCCAAGTTTCAGGATACCTAAAGAATGAGCAGTTCTTC.

The genes are TRBV6-5 and TRBJ2-2, with no clear D. This CDR3 spans 13 amino acids. Trimming cost V 6 bases and J 5 bases, with 10 bases left between them. Germline V gene sequence: CDR1 MNHEY, CDR2 SVGAGI. This CDR3 reads CASSPSLTGELFF. Here the CDR3 DNA reads TGTGCCAGCAGCCCCTCCCTGACCGGGGAGCTGTTTTTT.

In this sample, this clone turned up many times. The V and J genes are TRBV28 and TRBJ2-7, with a tentative D call TRBD2 (5 bases). The CDR3 sequence is 15 residues long. Germline CDR1 is MDHEN and CDR2 is SYDVKM. Trimming left V 3 bases short and J 3 bases short, with 15 bases between. CDR3 protein: CASSFRSLARYEQYF. Written as DNA, the CDR3 is TGTGCCAGCAGTTTTAGGTCCCTAGCCCGCTACGAGCAGTACTTC. The entire variable domain, with the rest obtained from reference TRBV28 and TRBJ2-7, is as follows: DVKVTQSSRYLVKRTGEKVFLECVQDMDHENMFWYRQDPGLGLRLIYFSYDVKMKEKGDIPEGYSVSREKKERFSLILESASTNQTSMYLCASSFRSLARYEQYFGPGTRLTVT.

This chain connects TRBV19 to TRBJ1-1; D call uncertain. The CDR3 is made up of 13 amino acids. Germline lookup yields CDR1 LNHDA and CDR2 SQIVND (reference sequence). The V and J ends lost 5 bases and 0 bases respectively, with 7 bases between them. This chain's CDR3 is CASSSGLNTEAFF. CDR3 DNA: TGTGCCAGTAGTTCAGGCCTGAACACTGAAGCTTTCTTT.

The chain uses TRBV14 and TRBJ2-2; 8 bases fit TRBD2. Germline assignment: CDR1 SGHDN and CDR2 FVKESK. V shed 7 bases, J shed 4 bases, and the junction held 8 bases outside the gene matches. This CDR3 has 15 residues. CDR3 protein: CASKIRGGSTGELFF. The CDR3 coding sequence is TGTGCCAGCAAAATCCGGGGGGGGTCCACCGGGGAGCTGTTTTTT.

V is TRBV2 and J is TRBJ1-3, with a weak D call TRBD1 (5 bases). This CDR3 spans 15 amino acids. The germline V gene has CDR1 SNHLY and CDR2 FYNNEI. V was clipped by 7 bases and J by 2 bases, with 15 bases between them. CDR3 nucleotides: TGTGCCAGCACTCGGCGGGACGGAGCTGGAAACACCATATATTTT. This encodes CASTRRDGAGNTIYF.

The V call is TRBV24-1, the J call TRBJ2-5, with D maybe TRBD1 (7 bases). Germline loops: CDR1 KGHDR, CDR2 SFDVKD. Trimming pared 4 bases from V and 5 bases from J, leaving 22 bases between. The CDR3 spans 17 residues. The CDR3 nucleotides read TGTGCCACCAGTGACCCCTCCTTCCAGGGGGGACCGGAGACCCAGTACTTC. Its protein is CATSDPSFQGGPETQYF.

The genes are TRBV28 and TRBJ1-1; D perhaps matches TRBD1 (5 bases). The CDR3 covers 12 residues. Per germline, CDR1 MDHEN and CDR2 SYDVKM. With 5 bases removed from V and 7 bases from J, the gap between germline ends came to 11 bases. CDR3 loop: CASSIDRVEAFF. CDR3 in DNA: TGTGCCAGCAGTATAGACAGAGTTGAAGCTTTCTTT. The variable domain in full, completed from reference TRBV28 and TRBJ1-1, reads DVKVTQSSRYLVKRTGEKVFLECVQDMDHENMFWYRQDPGLGLRLIYFSYDVKMKEKGDIPEGYSVSREKKERFSLILESASTNQTSMYLCASSIDRVEAFFGQGTRLTVV.

The chain employs TRBV27 and TRBJ1-6; TRBD1 matches at 7 bases. J lost 7 bases, V lost 3 bases, and 9 bases had no gene match. The germline V gene encodes CDR1 MNHEY and CDR2 SMNVEV (reference sequence). This CDR3 has 16 residues. The CDR3 nucleotides are TGTGCCAGCAGTTTTATATTTGGGACAGCGAATTCACCCCTCCACTTT. Translating gives CASSFIFGTANSPLHF.